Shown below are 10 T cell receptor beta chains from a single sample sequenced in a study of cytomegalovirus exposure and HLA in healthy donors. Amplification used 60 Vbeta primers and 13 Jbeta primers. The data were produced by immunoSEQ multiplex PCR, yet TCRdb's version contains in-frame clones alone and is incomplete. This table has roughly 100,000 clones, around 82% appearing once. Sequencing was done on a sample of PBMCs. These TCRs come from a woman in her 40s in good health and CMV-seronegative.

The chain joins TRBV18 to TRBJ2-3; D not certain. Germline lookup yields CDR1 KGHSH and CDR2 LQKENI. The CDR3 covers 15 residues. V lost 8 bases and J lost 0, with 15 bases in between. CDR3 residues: CASRSDGASTDTQYF. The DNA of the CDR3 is TGTGCCAGCCGATCCGACGGAGCTAGCACAGATACGCAGTATTTT.

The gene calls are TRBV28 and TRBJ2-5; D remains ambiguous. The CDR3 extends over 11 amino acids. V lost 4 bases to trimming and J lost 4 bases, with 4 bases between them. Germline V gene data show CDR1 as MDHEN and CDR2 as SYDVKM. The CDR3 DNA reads TGTGCCAGCAGTTCTAGAGAGACCCAGTACTTC. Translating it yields CASSSRETQYF. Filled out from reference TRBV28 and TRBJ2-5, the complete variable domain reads DVKVTQSSRYLVKRTGEKVFLECVQDMDHENMFWYRQDPGLGLRLIYFSYDVKMKEKGDIPEGYSVSREKKERFSLILESASTNQTSMYLCASSSRETQYFGPGTRLLVL.

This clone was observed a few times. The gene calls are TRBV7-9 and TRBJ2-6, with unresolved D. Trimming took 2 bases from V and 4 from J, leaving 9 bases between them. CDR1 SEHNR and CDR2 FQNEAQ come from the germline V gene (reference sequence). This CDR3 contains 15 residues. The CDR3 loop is CASSLITVGANVLTF. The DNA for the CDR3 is TGTGCCAGCAGCTTAATCACGGTGGGGGCCAACGTCCTGACTTTC.

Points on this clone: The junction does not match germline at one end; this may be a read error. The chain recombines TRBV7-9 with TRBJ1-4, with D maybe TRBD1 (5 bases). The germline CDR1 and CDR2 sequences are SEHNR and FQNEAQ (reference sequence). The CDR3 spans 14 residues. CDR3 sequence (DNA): TGTTCCAGCAGCCTCGGGTCGGAGGGGTACGAACTGTTTTTT. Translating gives CSSSLGSEGYELFF.

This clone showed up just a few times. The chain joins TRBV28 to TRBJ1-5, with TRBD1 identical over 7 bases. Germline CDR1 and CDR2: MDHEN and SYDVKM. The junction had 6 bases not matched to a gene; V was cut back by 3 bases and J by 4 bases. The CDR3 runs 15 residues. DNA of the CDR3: TGTGCCAGCAGTTTTAAGGGGGCGCTGAATCAGCCCCAGCATTTT. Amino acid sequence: CASSFKGALNQPQHF.

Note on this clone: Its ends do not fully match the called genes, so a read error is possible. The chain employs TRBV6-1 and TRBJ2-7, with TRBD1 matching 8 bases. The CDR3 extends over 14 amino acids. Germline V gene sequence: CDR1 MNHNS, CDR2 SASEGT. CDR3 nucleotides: TGTGCCAGCATAGACAGGGGTATATCCTTCGAGCAGTACTTC. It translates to CASIDRGISFEQYF.

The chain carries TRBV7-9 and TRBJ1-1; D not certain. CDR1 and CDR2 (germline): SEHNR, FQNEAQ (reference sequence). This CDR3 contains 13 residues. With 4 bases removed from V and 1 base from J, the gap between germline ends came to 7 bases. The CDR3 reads CASSYNPNTEAFF. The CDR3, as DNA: TGTGCCAGCAGCTACAACCCGAACACTGAAGCTTTCTTT.

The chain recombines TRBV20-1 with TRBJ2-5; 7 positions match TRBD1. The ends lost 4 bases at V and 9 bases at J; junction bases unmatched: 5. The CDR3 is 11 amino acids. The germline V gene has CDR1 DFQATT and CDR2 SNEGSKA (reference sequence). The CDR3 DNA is TGCAGTGCTAACAGGGGCGCGCCCCAGTACTTC. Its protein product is CSANRGAPQYF.

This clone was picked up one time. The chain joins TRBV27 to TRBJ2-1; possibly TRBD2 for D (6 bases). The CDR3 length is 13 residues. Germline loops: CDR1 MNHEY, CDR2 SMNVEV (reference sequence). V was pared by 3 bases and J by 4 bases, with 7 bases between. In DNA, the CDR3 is TGTGCCAGCAGTTTGCGGGGATACAATGAGCAGTTCTTC. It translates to CASSLRGYNEQFF.

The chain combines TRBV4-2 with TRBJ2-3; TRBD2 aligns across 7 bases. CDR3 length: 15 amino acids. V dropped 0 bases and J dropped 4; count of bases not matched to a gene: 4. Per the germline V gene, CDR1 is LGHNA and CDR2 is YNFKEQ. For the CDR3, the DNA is TGTGCCAGCAGCCAAGAAGGAAGCGGGGCAGATACGCAGTATTTT. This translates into CASSQEGSGADTQYF.